This T cell receptor beta chain originates from a study of shared clonotypes between healthy human individuals. The study, taken as a whole, reports: Researchers found naive subsets generally carried larger estimated richness than memory subsets.

Each subset's genomic DNA was split evenly across several immunoSEQ plates. Replicate sorted-subset PCRs were loaded with about 0.2 ug DNA, 30,000 to 35,000 T cell genomes. Here immunoSEQ multiplex PCR was the method, and the copy in TCRdb shows in-frame clones only, minus some. The sample lists 1,500,000 or so clones; approximately 97% were seen once. Comments on this clone: Its matching antigen is unknown.

The sequenced sample was naive CD4+ T cells sorted from blood. Subset: CD45RA+ positively selected. This receptor was obtained from a man aged 25-45 years in good health.

The DNA for the CDR3 is TGTGCCACCACTCAGGGGGCTTCGTCCTACGAGCAGTACTTC. It encodes CATTQGASSYEQYF. The chain is built from TRBV15 and TRBJ2-7, with TRBD1 matching over 8 bases. With V trimmed by 7 bases and J by 1 base, 6 bases remained unmatched. This CDR3 is built from 14 residues. The germline gives CDR1 LNHNV, CDR2 YYDKDF (reference sequence).